This TCR beta chain was found in a study of blood T cell repertoires in COVID-19. Some clones are missing from TCRdb's copy, which holds only in-frame ones; the method was immunoSEQ multiplex PCR. The sample carries around 36,000 clones, almost 85% recorded once. CDR1 is WSHSY, CDR2 SAAADI, per germline. The CDR3 spans 11 residues. The V gene lost 7 bases and the J gene lost 2 bases, with 5 bases spanning the gap. The specimen was peripheral blood. This receptor was taken from an elderly man with active or convalescent COVID-19. The chain recombines TRBV10-2 with TRBJ1-1; D is ambiguous. CDR3 loop: CASTVNTEAFF. In DNA, the CDR3 is TGCGCCAGCACGGTTAACACTGAAGCTTTCTTT.